The TCR beta chain described here comes from a study of shared clonotypes between healthy human individuals. Overall study results and limits: Relative to memory subsets, naive subsets generally showed larger estimated richness.

CD45RO-negative cells were positively selected for CCR7, leaving out terminally differentiated effector memory CD45RA+ cells. Donors comprised healthy HIV-negative adults lacking recent acute infections or vaccinations. Method: immunoSEQ multiplex PCR; TCRdb's copy keeps in-frame clones and lacks some. The repertoire has about 2.1 million clones, about 92% of them found once; the top ten carry under 2%. CDR3 size: 14 residues. Germline V lookup: CDR1 SGHRS, CDR2 YFSETQ. With V trimmed by 4 bases and J by 3 bases, 4 bases remained unmatched. Turning to this clone: Its antigen is undetermined.

Sequenced input: naive CD8+ T cells from PBMCs. This chain links TRBV5-1 with TRBJ2-1; 7 positions agree with TRBD1. The sequence came from a man younger than 30 in good health. Some clones in this sample may be carry-over from other donors' samples. CDR3 protein: CASSIRDSYNEQFF. In nucleotides, the CDR3 is TGCGCCAGCAGCATCCGGGACAGCTACAATGAGCAGTTCTTC.